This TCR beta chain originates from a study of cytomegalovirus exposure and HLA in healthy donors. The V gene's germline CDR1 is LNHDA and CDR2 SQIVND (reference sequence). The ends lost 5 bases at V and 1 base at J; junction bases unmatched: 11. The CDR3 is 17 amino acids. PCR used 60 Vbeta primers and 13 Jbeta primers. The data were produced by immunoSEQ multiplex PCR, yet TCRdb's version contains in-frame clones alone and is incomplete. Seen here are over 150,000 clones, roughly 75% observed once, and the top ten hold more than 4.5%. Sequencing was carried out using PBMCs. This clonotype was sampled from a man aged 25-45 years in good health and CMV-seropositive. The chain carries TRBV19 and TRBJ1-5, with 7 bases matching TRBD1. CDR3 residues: CASSATPQGESNQPQHF. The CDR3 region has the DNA TGTGCCAGTAGTGCAACCCCTCAGGGGGAAAGCAATCAGCCCCAGCATTTT.